The text below deals with one T cell receptor beta chain. Per the authors' pipeline: Estimation of nucleated cell counts relied on the amplification of reference gene primers. Repertoires were generated with immunoSEQ multiplex PCR, while TCRdb's copy carries only in-frame clones and drops some. The V and J calls and the clone size are those of that table, but D and trimming were determined from the DNA. The sample yields roughly 50,000 clones, about 91% seen once. This record belongs to a study of blood T cell repertoires in COVID-19. About the research overall: Researchers got acute and convalescent COVID-19 samples from the United States, Italy and Spain.

The sequence came from a man aged 50-59 years with active COVID-19. Sequences were obtained from peripheral blood.

The CDR3, as DNA: TGCGCCAGCAGCCCTAATCCTGGACTAGCGGGGGGGCCGCGACTCTACAATGAGCAGTTCTTC. Amino acid sequence: CASSPNPGLAGGPRLYNEQFF. The chain links TRBV5-1 to TRBJ2-1; 15 positions agree with TRBD2. The CDR3 is 21 residues long. The germline V gene encodes CDR1 SGHRS and CDR2 YFSETQ. V lost 4 bases to trimming and J lost 3 bases; unmatched junction nucleotides: 17.